These 27 T cell receptor beta chains were sequenced from one sample in a study of T cell responses to AZD1222 COVID-19 vaccine. Sequencing used immunoSEQ multiplex PCR; TCRdb keeps in-frame clones, though not all of them. The repertoire holds around 130,000 clones, with roughly 90% as singletons. Sequences were derived from peripheral blood, sampled 28 days after the second dose of the MenACWY control vaccine. These receptors came from an adult who received the MenACWY meningococcal vaccine as a control.

The rearrangement uses TRBV7-8 and TRBJ2-7; 7 bases map to TRBD2. This CDR3 is built from 14 residues. Germline-derived CDR1 and CDR2 are SGHVS and FQNEAQ. V lost 2 bases to trimming and J lost 3 bases; unmatched junction nucleotides: 4. Here the CDR3 DNA reads TGTGCCAGCAGCTTAATCCCGGGGGGCTACGAGCAGTACGTC. Protein sequence: CASSLIPGGYEQYV.

This clone occurred a few times. The rearrangement links TRBV13 to TRBJ2-7, with no clear D. The CDR3 runs to 14 residues. The germline V and J ends were trimmed by 5 bases and 2 bases, with 13 bases remaining between them. Germline V gene sequence: CDR1 PRHDT, CDR2 FYEKMQ (reference sequence). The CDR3 DNA reads TGTGCCAGCAGCCCTCGCCAGACAACCTACGAGCAGTACTTC. It codes for CASSPRQTTYEQYF.

V gene TRBV3-1 (or the pseudogene TRBV3-2) combines with J gene TRBJ2-7; D is uncertain. The CDR3 loop spans 12 amino acids. Germline V lookup: CDR1 LGHDT, CDR2 YNNKEL (reference sequence). V lost 0 bases to trimming and J lost 0 bases, with 0 bases between them. The CDR3 nucleotides are TGTGCCAGCAGCCAAGACTCCTACGAGCAGTACTTC. The encoded protein is CASSQDSYEQYF.

The chain recombines TRBV7-9 with TRBJ2-1, with unresolved D. Trimming took 4 bases from V and 5 from J, leaving 15 bases between them. The CDR3 has 15 residues. Germline values: CDR1 SEHNR, CDR2 FQNEAQ (reference sequence). CDR3: CASSSSLEYHNEQFF. In DNA, the CDR3 is TGTGCCAGCAGCTCCTCCCTGGAATACCACAATGAGCAGTTCTTC.

This clone was picked up a small number of times. V gene TRBV5-4 combines with J gene TRBJ1-5; 7 bases align to TRBD1. This CDR3 comprises 13 residues. With V trimmed by 4 bases and J by 5 bases, 3 bases remained unmatched. Per germline, CDR1 SGHNT and CDR2 YYREEE (reference sequence). CDR3 protein: CASSNGQDQPQHF. In nucleotides, the CDR3 is TGTGCCAGCAGCAATGGACAGGATCAGCCCCAGCATTTT.

The CDR3 region is CASSSMGVNYGYTF. The CDR3 DNA reads TGCGCCAGCAGCTCTATGGGGGTTAACTATGGCTACACCTTC. This chain joins TRBV4-1 and TRBJ1-2; a weak D match, TRBD1 (5 bases). In germline, CDR1 is MGHRA, CDR2 YSYEKL. V shed 5 bases and J shed 1 base, with 11 bases lying between them. This CDR3 region has 14 residues.

The chain employs TRBV27 and TRBJ2-4; 10 nucleotides agree with TRBD1. The CDR3 runs to 14 residues. CDR1 and CDR2 (germline): MNHEY, SMNVEV (reference sequence). V lost 2 bases and J lost 6; bases outside the gene matches: 1. CDR3 region: CASSLGQGGNIQYF. The CDR3 region has the DNA TGTGCCAGCAGTTTAGGACAGGGGGGAAACATTCAGTACTTC.

V usage is TRBV28 and J usage is TRBJ1-6; D gene uncertain. Germline lookup yields CDR1 MDHEN and CDR2 SYDVKM. Trimming stripped 6 bases from V and 4 bases from J, with 13 bases between. This CDR3 has 15 residues. In DNA form, the CDR3 reads TGTGCCAGCAGCTCCCCGGAGACTTATAATTCACCCCTCCACTTT. This sequence encodes CASSSPETYNSPLHF. Supplemented by reference TRBV28 and TRBJ1-6, the full variable domain reads DVKVTQSSRYLVKRTGEKVFLECVQDMDHENMFWYRQDPGLGLRLIYFSYDVKMKEKGDIPEGYSVSREKKERFSLILESASTNQTSMYLCASSSPETYNSPLHFGNGTRLTVT.

The gene calls are TRBV7-9 and TRBJ2-7; D is possibly TRBD2 (6 bases). Germline loops: CDR1 SEHNR, CDR2 FQNEAQ (reference sequence). The CDR3 totals 14 residues. V lost 4 bases and J 6 bases, leaving 16 bases between the germline ends. The CDR3 nucleotides are TGTGCCAGCAGCTCCGGGACCGCGGGGCGCGAGCAGTACTTC. Protein product: CASSSGTAGREQYF.

J is TRBJ1-1 and V is TRBV4-1; 10 bases agree with TRBD1. Germline loops: CDR1 MGHRA, CDR2 YSYEKL. This CDR3 has 16 residues. V lost 4 bases, J lost 4 bases, and 9 bases stayed unmatched. The CDR3 loop reads CASSPIYRDRGTEAFF. The CDR3 region has the DNA TGCGCCAGCAGCCCGATCTACCGGGACAGGGGCACTGAAGCTTTCTTT.

The chain is built from TRBV28 and TRBJ1-1, with 8 nucleotides matching TRBD1. CDR3 length equals 13 residues. V dropped 5 bases and J dropped 1; count of bases not matched to a gene: 0. In germline, CDR1 is MDHEN, CDR2 SYDVKM. In DNA form, the CDR3 reads TGTGCCAGCAGTGACAGGGGGAACACTGAAGCTTTCTTT. This gives the protein CASSDRGNTEAFF.

The chain combines TRBV3-1 (or the pseudogene TRBV3-2) with TRBJ2-5; 7 bases map to TRBD2. The germline V gene has CDR1 LGHDT and CDR2 YNNKEL (reference sequence). The CDR3 is made up of 14 amino acids. V shed 4 bases, J shed 0 bases, and the junction held 2 bases outside the gene matches. The CDR3 loop is CASSPGGDQETQYF. The CDR3 DNA sequence: TGTGCCAGCAGCCCGGGGGGAGACCAAGAGACCCAGTACTTC.

This chain connects TRBV18 to TRBJ2-1; possibly TRBD2 for D (6 bases). With 2 bases removed from V and 6 bases from J, the gap between germline ends came to 17 bases. The CDR3 has 16 residues. Germline V gene sequence: CDR1 KGHSH, CDR2 LQKENI. CDR3 protein: CASSPVLGRVVNEQFF. For the CDR3, the DNA is TGTGCCAGCTCACCAGTTCTCGGGAGAGTGGTCAATGAGCAGTTCTTC.

The chain recombines TRBV27 with TRBJ2-7; the D gene is possibly TRBD1 (5 bases). V lost 5 bases to trimming and J lost 5 bases, with 16 bases between them. This CDR3 is built from 14 residues. Per germline, CDR1 MNHEY and CDR2 SMNVEV (reference sequence). The CDR3 spells CASSPLREFHEQYF. CDR3 in DNA: TGTGCCAGCAGTCCCCTCAGGGAATTCCACGAGCAGTACTTC.

V and J are TRBV28 and TRBJ2-7; 8 bases agree with TRBD1. The CDR3 totals 15 residues. The V gene's germline CDR1 is MDHEN and CDR2 SYDVKM. The ends lost 3 bases at V and 2 bases at J; junction bases unmatched: 6. This CDR3 reads CASSLSGQGPYEQYV. The CDR3 nucleotides read TGTGCCAGCAGTTTGTCCGGACAGGGACCCTACGAGCAGTACGTC.

The V gene is TRBV2, the J gene TRBJ2-4, with D possibly matching TRBD2 (5 bases). V was clipped by 6 bases and J by 7 bases, with 16 bases between them. The CDR3 length is 14 residues. In germline, CDR1 is SNHLY, CDR2 FYNNEI. CDR3 protein: CASSDEGVGNIQYF. In DNA, the CDR3 is TGTGCCAGCAGCGACGAGGGAGTTGGCAACATTCAGTACTTC.

CDR3 DNA: TGTGCCAGCAGCGCCCATAGCGGGACAGAGACCCAGTACTTC. Translation gives CASSAHSGTETQYF. The V call is TRBV9, the J call TRBJ2-5, with 8 bases identical to TRBD2. V shed 3 bases and J 4 bases; nucleotides not matched to a gene: 5. Germline-derived CDR1 and CDR2 are SGDLS and YYNGEE. The CDR3 is 14 amino acids.

The DNA for the CDR3 is TGTGCCAGCAGCAAACTAACTGGGTACGAGCAGTACGTC. It is translated as CASSKLTGYEQYV. The V call is TRBV21-1, the J call TRBJ2-7. TRBV21-1 is shown as a pseudogene. The CDR3 is 13 amino acids.

The rearrangement uses TRBV29-1 and TRBJ2-3; D call uncertain. The CDR3 is 13 residues long. Trimming cost V 8 bases and J 2 bases, with 14 bases left between them. Germline V gene data show CDR1 as SQVTM and CDR2 as ANQGSEA. CDR3 loop: CSFTPDNTDTQYF. CDR3 sequence (DNA): TGCAGCTTCACACCCGACAACACAGATACGCAGTATTTT.

The V call is TRBV5-8, the J call TRBJ2-3, with 7 bases lining up with TRBD2. The CDR3 is 19 amino acids. With 0 bases clipped from V and 6 bases from J, the junction kept 19 bases outside the gene matches. Germline V gene data show CDR1 as SGHTS and CDR2 as YDEGEE. This chain's CDR3 is CASSLDRGPGLAVLDTQYF. CDR3 in DNA: TGTGCCAGCAGCTTGGACCGTGGACCTGGGCTAGCGGTTCTTGATACGCAGTATTTT.

J is TRBJ1-1 and V is TRBV10-1; D unresolved. This CDR3 is built from 12 residues. Germline V gene sequence: CDR1 WNHNN, CDR2 SYGVQD (reference sequence). Trimming left V 6 bases short and J 1 base short, with 6 bases between. In DNA, the CDR3 is TGCGCCAGCAGGATGGGGAACACTGAAGCTTTCTTT. It encodes CASRMGNTEAFF.

This chain uses TRBV14 with TRBJ2-1, with D possibly matching TRBD2 (5 bases). Trimming removed 4 bases from V and 0 bases from J, with 10 bases in between. This CDR3 region has 15 residues. Germline-derived CDR1 and CDR2 are SGHDN and FVKESK. CDR3 protein: CASSPAAFSYNEQFF. CDR3 in DNA: TGTGCCAGCAGCCCAGCGGCTTTCTCCTACAATGAGCAGTTCTTC.

This chain joins TRBV10-1 and TRBJ2-1; D may be TRBD2 (6 bases). This CDR3 comprises 14 residues. The V end lost 10 bases, the J end lost 2 bases, and 15 bases lay between the germline ends. Germline V lookup: CDR1 WNHNN, CDR2 SYGVQD (reference sequence). CDR3 DNA sequence: TGCGCCAAAATGCTAGCGAGTACCTACAATGAGCAGTTCTTC. It translates to CAKMLASTYNEQFF.

This clone showed up just once. V and J are TRBV24-1 and TRBJ1-2; D is uncertain. Per the germline V gene, CDR1 is KGHDR and CDR2 is SFDVKD. Between the trimmed V and J ends, which lost 4 bases and 5 bases, there was a span of 13 bases. The CDR3 extends over 14 amino acids. The CDR3 DNA is TGTGCCACCAGTGACCTCGACATTGGGTATGGCTACACCTTC. Translating it yields CATSDLDIGYGYTF.

This chain links TRBV30 with TRBJ2-3; TRBD2 agrees at 11 bases. This CDR3 region has 23 residues. Germline CDR1 and CDR2: GTSNPN and SVGIG (reference sequence). Germline trimming cut 0 bases from V and 4 bases from J; bases unmatched to any gene: 27. The CDR3 DNA reads as TGTGCCTGGAGTGTACGGGCTAGCGGGGGGAGCCGCATACACACCAAGCGGTCAGATACGCAGTATTTT. Its translation: CAWSVRASGGSRIHTKRSDTQYF.

The chain recombines TRBV27 with TRBJ2-7; D is unresolved. CDR1 and CDR2 from the germline V gene are MNHEY and SMNVEV (reference sequence). Between the trimmed V and J ends, which lost 3 bases and 0 bases, there was a span of 9 bases. The CDR3 totals 14 residues. CDR3 nucleotide sequence: TGTGCCAGCAGTTTGGGCGGCCCCTCCTACGAGCAGTACTTC. Amino acid sequence: CASSLGGPSYEQYF.

The V gene is TRBV29-1, the J gene TRBJ2-2; D is perhaps TRBD1 (6 bases). CDR1 SQVTM and CDR2 ANQGSEA come from the germline V gene. Trimming left V 6 bases short and J 2 bases short, with 10 bases between. This CDR3 spans 13 amino acids. The CDR3 bases are TGCAGCGTACGGACAGTCAACACCGGGGAGCTGTTTTTT. Translation: CSVRTVNTGELFF.